A single sample gave rise to the 23 T cell receptor beta chains below, sequenced in a study of cytomegalovirus exposure and HLA in healthy donors. The PCR made use of 60 Vbeta and 13 Jbeta primers. The data were produced by immunoSEQ multiplex PCR, yet TCRdb's version contains in-frame clones alone and is incomplete. Of more than 200,000 clones listed, about 81% were seen once; the top ten hold nearly 6%. The sequenced material came from PBMCs. The receptors originated from a man aged 35-49 years in good health and CMV-seropositive.

This rearrangement joins TRBV27 to TRBJ1-4; no firm D call. CDR1 and CDR2 from the germline V gene are MNHEY and SMNVEV (reference sequence). V was pared by 2 bases and J by 2 bases, with 12 bases between. The CDR3 has 16 residues. The CDR3 DNA sequence: TGTGCCAGCAGTTTAGATCCTACAGATACTAATGAAAAACTGTTTTTT. Translation gives CASSLDPTDTNEKLFF.

The V call is TRBV6-5, the J call TRBJ1-1; D gene ambiguous. Germline V gene data show CDR1 as MNHEY and CDR2 as SVGAGI. The CDR3 loop spans 15 amino acids. V was shortened by 0 bases and J by 0 bases, with 8 bases between the two germline ends. The CDR3 protein is CASSYSKRLNTEAFF. The CDR3 DNA is TGTGCCAGCAGTTACTCGAAACGGTTGAACACTGAAGCTTTCTTT.

This sequence joins TRBV7-9 and TRBJ2-3; TRBD2 matches at 7 bases. CDR3 size: 14 residues. Germline CDR1 SEHNR, CDR2 FQNEAQ (reference sequence). J was trimmed by 6 bases and V by 5 bases; bases with no gene match: 8. The CDR3 region has the DNA TGTGCCAGCAGCAGGACTAGAGGGGAGGATACGCAGTATTTT. Its protein product is CASSRTRGEDTQYF.

V is TRBV5-5 and J is TRBJ2-2; no clear D. CDR3 size: 13 residues. Trimming shortened V by 3 bases and J by 6 bases, and 9 bases separated the two germline ends. Per the germline V gene, CDR1 is SGHKS and CDR2 is YYEKEE (reference sequence). In nucleotides, the CDR3 is TGTGCCAGCAGCTCCCGGGTTTCCGGGGAGCTGTTTTTT. This gives the protein CASSSRVSGELFF.

The chain joins TRBV6-5 to TRBJ1-2, with TRBD1 matching 12 bases. The J segment lost 8 bases and the V segment lost 6 bases, leaving 10 bases of the junction unmatched. The CDR3 runs to 15 residues. Germline-derived CDR1 and CDR2 are MNHEY and SVGAGI. CDR3 nucleotides: TGTGCCAGCAGCCCCGGGACAGGGGGCGCGGAAGGCTACACCTTC. The encoded protein is CASSPGTGGAEGYTF.

CDR3 DNA sequence: TGTGCCAGCAGTCGTCTGACTAGCAGTGAGCAGTTCTTC. Translation: CASSRLTSSEQFF. The chain has TRBV6-6 and TRBJ2-1, with TRBD2 matching over 7 bases. Trimming removed 5 bases from V and 9 bases from J; junction bases left unmatched: 7. Germline V gene sequence: CDR1 MNHNY, CDR2 SVGAGI (reference sequence). There are 13 residues in the CDR3.

The V and J genes are TRBV9 and TRBJ2-5; no clear D. V was shortened by 0 bases and J by 4 bases, with 13 bases between the two germline ends. Per the germline V gene, CDR1 is SGDLS and CDR2 is YYNGEE. The length of the CDR3 is 15 residues. This CDR3 is CASSVDDTLGETQYF. For the CDR3, the DNA is TGTGCCAGCAGCGTAGATGACACCCTCGGAGAGACCCAGTACTTC.

This clone occurred once. The chain recombines TRBV11-2 with TRBJ2-3; the match to TRBD2 covers 10 bases. This CDR3 contains 16 residues. Germline V gene data show CDR1 as SGHAT and CDR2 as FQNNGV. The trim removed 0 bases at V and 2 bases at J, leaving 2 bases unmatched. CDR3 residues: CASSLEAGGDTDTQYF. The CDR3, as DNA: TGTGCCAGCAGCTTAGAAGCGGGAGGGGACACAGATACGCAGTATTTT.

The chain has TRBV5-1 and TRBJ1-5, with D perhaps TRBD1 (5 bases). The CDR3 covers 14 residues. The germline CDR1 and CDR2 sequences are SGHRS and YFSETQ. Trimming cost V 0 bases and J 4 bases, with 8 bases left between them. The CDR3 bases are TGCGCCAGCAGCTTGGGGGGGGATAATCAGCCCCAGCATTTT. This translates into CASSLGGDNQPQHF.

The rearrangement uses TRBV19 and TRBJ2-5; TRBD2 aligns across 7 bases. Trimming removed 3 bases from V and 11 bases from J; junction bases left unmatched: 9. Germline CDR1 reads LNHDA; CDR2 reads SQIVND (reference sequence). The CDR3 is made up of 13 amino acids. CDR3 nucleotide sequence: TGTGCCAGTAGTATTTCTAGCGGAGGGGAGCAGTACTTC. Its protein is CASSISSGGEQYF.

The gene calls are TRBV25-1 and TRBJ1-1; possibly TRBD1 for D (6 bases). V gave up 5 bases and J gave up 8 bases, with 15 bases separating them. The CDR3 runs to 13 residues. Germline V gene lookup returns CDR1 MGHDK and CDR2 SYGVNS. DNA for the CDR3: TGTGCCAGCAGTCCCCTGAGGGGGGGGGAAGCTTTCTTT. This codes for CASSPLRGGEAFF. Drawing the rest from reference TRBV25-1 and TRBJ1-1, the complete variable domain is EADIYQTPRYLVIGTGKKITLECSQTMGHDKMYWYQQDPGMELHLIHYSYGVNSTEKGDLSSESTVSRIRTEHFPLTLESARPSHTSQYLCASSPLRGGEAFFGQGTRLTVV.

This clone was recorded only once. The V gene is TRBV5-1, the J gene TRBJ2-2; D perhaps matches TRBD1 (6 bases). Germline V gene lookup returns CDR1 SGHRS and CDR2 YFSETQ. The CDR3 runs to 14 residues. With 1 base removed from V and 5 bases from J, the gap between germline ends came to 9 bases. The CDR3 DNA is TGCGCCAGCAGCTTGACAGGGTGGACCGGGGAGCTGTTTTTT. It encodes CASSLTGWTGELFF. Using reference TRBV5-1 and TRBJ2-2 for the parts outside the CDR3, the full variable domain is KAGVTQTPRYLIKTRGQQVTLSCSPISGHRSVSWYQQTPGQGLQFLFEYFSETQRNKGNFPGRFSGRQFSNSRSEMNVSTLELGDSALYLCASSLTGWTGELFFGEGSRLTVL.

The gene calls are TRBV5-1 and TRBJ1-3; the match to TRBD1 covers 10 bases. Trimming took 2 bases from V and 4 from J; bases not matched to a gene: 3. Per the germline V gene, CDR1 is SGHRS and CDR2 is YFSETQ. This CDR3 contains 15 residues. The CDR3 reads CASSFGTGEGNTIYF. The CDR3 DNA follows: TGCGCCAGCAGCTTCGGGACAGGGGAAGGAAACACCATATATTTT.

The CDR3 sequence: CASSHGLPSIRDEQFF. The CDR3 nucleotides read TGCGCCAGCAGCCACGGACTCCCAAGCATAAGGGATGAGCAGTTCTTC. This rearrangement joins TRBV5-1 to TRBJ2-1, with D possibly being TRBD2 (5 bases). The CDR3 has 16 residues. CDR1 is SGHRS, CDR2 YFSETQ, per germline. Deletions cut 4 bases from V and 8 bases from J, with 22 bases between. Full variable domain (missing parts from reference TRBV5-1 and TRBJ2-1): KAGVTQTPRYLIKTRGQQVTLSCSPISGHRSVSWYQQTPGQGLQFLFEYFSETQRNKGNFPGRFSGRQFSNSRSEMNVSTLELGDSALYLCASSHGLPSIRDEQFFGPGTRLTVL.

The V call is TRBV6-1, the J call TRBJ1-3, with a possible D match to TRBD1 (6 bases). V was clipped by 11 bases and J by 0 bases, with 8 bases between them. This CDR3 is 12 amino acids long. Per germline, CDR1 MNHNS and CDR2 SASEGT. The chain's CDR3 is CAGGPSGNTIYF. CDR3 nucleotides: TGTGCCGGGGGCCCCTCTGGAAACACCATATATTTT.

The rearrangement links TRBV27 to TRBJ1-1; a weak D match, TRBD1 (6 bases). CDR1 is MNHEY, CDR2 SMNVEV, per germline (reference sequence). Trimming removed 5 bases at V and 0 bases at J, with 10 bases between. This CDR3 spans 14 amino acids. CDR3 amino acids: CASSNRAMNTEAFF. Here the CDR3 DNA reads TGTGCCAGCAGTAACAGGGCGATGAACACTGAAGCTTTCTTT.

This clone has only a few counts. The chain couples TRBV28 to TRBJ2-7; 8 nucleotides match TRBD1. J gave up 0 bases and V 6 bases, and 4 bases lay outside the gene matches. Per germline, CDR1 MDHEN and CDR2 SYDVKM. The length of the CDR3 is 14 residues. CDR3 in DNA: TGTGCCAGCAGACTCGGGACAGGCTCCTACGAGCAGTACGTC. Translating it yields CASRLGTGSYEQYV.

This chain links TRBV9 with TRBJ2-1; D possibly corresponds to TRBD2 (6 bases). Germline V gene sequence: CDR1 SGDLS, CDR2 YYNGEE. The length of the CDR3 is 16 residues. Trimming stripped 1 base from V and 8 bases from J, with 19 bases between. CDR3 in amino acids: CASSVNEREWQDEQFF. The DNA for the CDR3 is TGTGCCAGCAGCGTAAATGAACGGGAGTGGCAGGATGAGCAGTTCTTC.

This sequence joins TRBV4-1 and TRBJ2-3, with a possible D match to TRBD1 (5 bases). CDR3 size: 15 residues. The V gene's germline CDR1 is MGHRA and CDR2 YSYEKL. The V gene lost 4 bases and the J gene lost 6 bases, with 17 bases spanning the gap. CDR3 protein: CASSLPPGLGDTQYF. The CDR3 region has the DNA TGCGCCAGCAGCCTACCCCCAGGGTTGGGCGATACGCAGTATTTT.

The rearrangement joins TRBV6-6 to TRBJ2-3; TRBD2 agrees at 7 bases. CDR1 and CDR2 from the germline V gene are MNHNY and SVGAGI (reference sequence). The CDR3 is 15 residues long. With V trimmed by 4 bases and J by 0 bases, 4 bases remained unmatched. CDR3 nucleotides: TGTGCCAGCAGTTTAAGCGGGACTAGCACAGATACGCAGTATTTT. It is translated as CASSLSGTSTDTQYF.

This clone was seen more than once but under ten times. The genes are TRBV27 and TRBJ2-6, with D unresolved. The germline gives CDR1 MNHEY, CDR2 SMNVEV (reference sequence). Trimming shortened V by 6 bases and J by 0 bases, and 3 bases separated the two germline ends. The CDR3 contains 13 residues. CDR3 sequence reads: CASSFSGANVLTF. The CDR3 DNA reads as TGTGCCAGCAGCTTCTCTGGGGCCAACGTCCTGACTTTC. Full variable domain (missing parts from reference TRBV27 and TRBJ2-6): EAQVTQNPRYLITVTGKKLTVTCSQNMNHEYMSWYRQDPGLGLRQIYYSMNVEVTDKGDVPEGYKVSRKEKRNFPLILESPSPNQTSLYFCASSFSGANVLTFGAGSRLTVL.

The V call is TRBV10-3, the J call TRBJ2-3; tentatively, D is TRBD2 (6 bases). The V gene's germline CDR1 is ENHRY and CDR2 SYGVKD. Deletions cut 6 bases from V and 2 bases from J, with 9 bases between. The CDR3 spans 13 residues. The CDR3 sequence: CAISLADTDTQYF. The CDR3 DNA sequence: TGTGCCATCAGCTTAGCGGACACAGATACGCAGTATTTT.

The V and J genes are TRBV5-1 and TRBJ1-2; no definite D call. The CDR3 totals 12 residues. Germline loops: CDR1 SGHRS, CDR2 YFSETQ. V was trimmed by 0 bases and J by 5 bases, leaving 5 bases between them. CDR3 nucleotides: TGCGCCAGCAGCTTGGCGGGGTATGGCTACACCTTC. This encodes CASSLAGYGYTF.